This T cell receptor (beta chain) was found in a study of cytotoxic CD8 clonotypes in ibrutinib-treated CLL. Turning to the study itself: Within the patient group, eleven to twelve were relapsed/refractory and some 14 treatment-naive, and about 18 were IGHV unmutated. Results showed roughly 25 partial and 2 complete responses; following median roughly 70 months, around 15 remained remitted, about 12 advanced. Broader study findings: Baseline levels were approached again at progression, after clonality had risen at ibrutinib response.

V was clipped by 5 bases and J by 9 bases, with 23 bases between them. The CDR3 extends over 15 amino acids. Germline loops: CDR1 MNHEY, CDR2 SVGAGI. TCRdb's copy holds only in-frame clones and misses some; the assay was immunoSEQ multiplex PCR. The sample holds tens of thousands of clones, 65% to 70% seen once. This clone has just a few counts. Antigen specificity is unknown. The chain uses TRBV6-5 and TRBJ2-7; D is possibly TRBD1 or TRBD2 (5 bases each). This sample comprised PBMCs, obtained at disease progression, from a patient treated with ibrutinib. The TCR originated in a human donor with chronic lymphocytic leukemia. CDR3 region: CASSRTTGPGFGQYF. The CDR3, as DNA: TGTGCCAGCAGTCGTACGACGGGGCCCGGTTTCGGGCAGTACTTC.